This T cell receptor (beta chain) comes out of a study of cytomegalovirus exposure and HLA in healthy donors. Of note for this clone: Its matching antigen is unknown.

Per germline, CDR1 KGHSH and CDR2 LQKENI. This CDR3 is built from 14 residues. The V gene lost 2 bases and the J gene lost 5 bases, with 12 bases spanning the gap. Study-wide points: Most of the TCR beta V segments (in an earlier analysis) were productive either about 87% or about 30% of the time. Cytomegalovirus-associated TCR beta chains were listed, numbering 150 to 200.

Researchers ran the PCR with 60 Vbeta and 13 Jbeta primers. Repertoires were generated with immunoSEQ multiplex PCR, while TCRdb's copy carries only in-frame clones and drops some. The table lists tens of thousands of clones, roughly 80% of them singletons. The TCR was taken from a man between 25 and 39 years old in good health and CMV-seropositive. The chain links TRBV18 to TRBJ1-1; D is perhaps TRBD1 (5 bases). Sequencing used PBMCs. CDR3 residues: CASSPGQGETEAFF. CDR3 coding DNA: TGTGCCAGCTCACCAGGTCAGGGTGAGACTGAAGCTTTCTTT.